Here is one TCR beta chain with its context. TCRdb reprocessed the 5' RACE reads and stores each CDR3 protein as one record, lacking DNA. The sample table includes approximately 150,000 distinct CDR3 sequences. The CDR3 covers 16 residues. From germline, CDR1 is LGHDT and CDR2 YNNKEL (reference sequence). The entry originates in a study of T cells expressing NK-cell markers. Sequenced: blood T cells: a sorted CD56 or NKG2C T cell subset, CD4+ or CD8+ T cells, or bulk PBMC T cells (not recorded which). This chain connects TRBV3-1 to TRBJ1-1; without DNA, the TCRdb call of TRBD1 cannot be checked. This TCR was recovered from a man younger than 35 in good health. The CDR3: CASSQGGLGRDTEAFF.